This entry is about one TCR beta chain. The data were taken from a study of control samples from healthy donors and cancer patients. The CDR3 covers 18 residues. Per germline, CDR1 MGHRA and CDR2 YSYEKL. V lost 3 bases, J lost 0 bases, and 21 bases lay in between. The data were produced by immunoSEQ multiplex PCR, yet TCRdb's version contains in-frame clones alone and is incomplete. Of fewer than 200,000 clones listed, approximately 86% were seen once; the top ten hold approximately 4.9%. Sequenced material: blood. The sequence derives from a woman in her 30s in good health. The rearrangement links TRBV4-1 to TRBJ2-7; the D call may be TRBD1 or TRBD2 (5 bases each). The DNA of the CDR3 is TGCGCCAGCAGCCAGAAACCTCCGGGACCGCAAAGCTCCTACGAGCAGTACTTC. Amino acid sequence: CASSQKPPGPQSSYEQYF.